Listed below are T cell receptor beta chains from one sample, sequenced in a study of shared clonotypes between healthy human individuals. Sequencing was performed with immunoSEQ multiplex PCR; in TCRdb, only in-frame clones are kept and a portion is missing. The sample includes about 2.1 million clones, about 94% seen only once; the top ten take 1.5% to 2%. The material sequenced was naive CD8+ T cells from PBMCs. Receptor source: a man aged 18 to 29 in good health. Some clones in this sample may be carry-over from other donors' samples. CDR3s leave out the opening cysteine and the closing phenylalanine or tryptophan.

>TRBJ1-4|TRBV28
ASSGTDPEKLF
>TRBJ2-1|TRBV15
ATSRVGWGDEQF
>TRBJ2-1|TRBV15
ATRGMGNEQF
>TRBJ1-1|TRBV5-8
ASSFWGNTEAF
>TRBJ2-3|TRBV29-1
SVDGGSATDTQY
>TRBJ2-3|TRBV10-3
AISDEGGGAPVDTQY
>TRBJ2-1|TRBV11-2
ASSPIAGESYNEQF
>TRBJ2-7|TRBV28
ASSLAISYEQY
>TRBJ2-7|TRBV28
ASSSPLETGAYEQY
>TRBJ1-5|TRBV27
ASSLYPGSNQPQH
>TRBJ2-7|TRBV5-5
ASSAGQGALDEQY
>TRBJ2-7|TRBV10-3
AISEGSAGGSKY